This TCR beta chain comes out of a study of T cell responses to AZD1222 COVID-19 vaccine. Produced via immunoSEQ multiplex PCR; TCRdb's table is partial and in-frame only. The data show about 120,000 clones, just under 90% seen once. CDR1 is MNHEY and CDR2 is SVGAGI in the germline V gene. With 0 bases removed from V and 0 bases from J, the gap between germline ends came to 2 bases. The CDR3 runs to 13 residues. The source is an adult in good health. This sample comprised peripheral blood, obtained on day 0 of AZD1222 vaccination. The rearrangement uses TRBV6-5 and TRBJ1-2; D unresolved. The CDR3, as DNA: TGTGCCAGCAGTTACTCGGCTAACTATGGCTACACCTTC. This encodes CASSYSANYGYTF.